This T cell receptor beta chain is drawn from a study of beta chain features in type 1 diabetes. This CDR3 is built from 14 residues. Looked up from germline, CDR1 is KGHSH and CDR2 is LQKENI. Trimming left V 0 bases short and J 7 bases short, with 12 bases between. The whole isolated RNA underwent reverse transcription, so sequencing captured expressed TCRB transcripts. Clones were sequenced by immunoSEQ multiplex PCR, and TCRdb holds only the in-frame ones, with some missing. In the table there are about 130,000 clones, nearly 9.5% of which are singletons. General study points: More deletions and fewer insertions at VDJ junctions were found in patients with type 1 diabetes. Possibly, sequencing cDNA over-represented cells that had high TCR expression levels. For Type 1 diabetes patients, all four CD4+ subsets carried TCRB CDR3s that were moderately but significantly shorter.

This clone was counted ten times or more. The target antigen is unknown. This receptor was identified in a man aged 18 to 30 in good health. The specimen sequenced was central memory CD4+ T cells from blood. The V call is TRBV18, the J call TRBJ1-1; D unclear. CDR3 in DNA: TGTGCCAGCTCACCACCGGTATCGCGGGATGAAGCTTTCTTT. This gives the protein CASSPPVSRDEAFF.